This T cell receptor (beta chain) was captured in a study of cytomegalovirus exposure and HLA in healthy donors. In the study overall: The 120 or so validation repertoires were reported in a later analysis to have been generated on the same platform as the roughly 670 first-cohort repertoires.

Clones were sequenced by immunoSEQ multiplex PCR, and TCRdb holds only the in-frame ones, with some missing. The sample lists around 150,000 clones, roughly 90% occurring once. Notes on the study in general: The study put some 150 TCR beta chains on its list as cytomegalovirus-associated. The majority of TCR sequences were rare, yet some public TCRs appeared in many donors.

The CDR3 is 12 residues long. Germline lookup yields CDR1 LGHNA and CDR2 YSLEER. V lost 4 bases to trimming and J lost 4 bases, with 6 bases between them. The donors belonged to the approximately 120-subject validation cohort, separate from the roughly 600-subject first cohort. To note about this clone: Its antigen is not identified.

V usage is TRBV4-3 and J usage is TRBJ2-3; D is ambiguous. The sequence was obtained from a woman under 30 in good health and CMV-seronegative. The sample was PBMCs. CDR3 nucleotide sequence: TGCGCCAGCAGCCGCGTCCCAGATACGCAGTATTTT. Encoded protein: CASSRVPDTQYF.